The source of this TCR beta chain is a study of T cells after yellow fever vaccination. Whole-study findings and limits: Clones from primary vaccination mostly reappeared after the booster (around 96% CD4, approximately 91% CD8). Repertoires obtained by FACS sorting could include abundant clonotypes that entered as contaminants from the bulk population. Relatively few clonotypes were ones that appeared in both CD4 and CD8 compartments.

Universal primer sites and UMIs were introduced during 5'RACE template-switching synthesis of TCR cDNA. TCRdb independently ran MiXCR on the 5' RACE reads; one entry per CDR3 protein. The sample contains some 320,000 distinct CDR3 sequences, roughly a tenth of which appear only once. V was shortened by 2 bases and J by 2 bases, with 9 bases between the two germline ends. The germline V gene has CDR1 SGHTA and CDR2 FQGNSA. This CDR3 has 15 residues. About this clonotype itself: The target antigen is unknown.

The sample here was CD4+ T cells sorted from PBMCs, taken 45 days after the yellow fever booster vaccination. This clonotype originated in a man between 18 and 29 years old who received the YFV17D yellow fever vaccine. This chain links TRBV7-2 with TRBJ2-2; D is uncertain. This CDR3 is CASSLLVLNTGELFF. The CDR3 DNA is TGTGCCAGCAGCTTATTGGTCTTAAACACCGGGGAGCTGTTTTTT. The full variable domain, its missing parts supplied by reference TRBV7-2 and TRBJ2-2, is GAGVSQSPSNKVTEKGKDVELRCDPISGHTALYWYRQSLGQGLEFLIYFQGNSAPDKSGLPSDRFSAERTGGSVSTLTIQRTQQEDSAVYLCASSLLVLNTGELFFGEGSRLTVL.